The clone carrying this T cell receptor (beta chain) was picked up one time. Its matching antigen is unknown. These data come from a study of regulatory T cells in long-lasting Graves disease. Whole-study results and caveats: Few sampled subjects may have lowered accuracy. Among samples with persistent disease, TRBV28, TRBJ1-2 and TRBJ2-5 were favored.

Both iRepertoire HTBI primers and Arm-PCR of CDR3 regions were used to build the TCR beta libraries. MiXCR, applied by TCRdb to the multiplex PCR reads, yields one record per CDR3 protein. This table has a few hundred thousand distinct CDR3 sequences, around a fifth appearing once. Indicated time point: persistent/refractory GD, antithyroid drugs over 5 years with positive TRAb. PBMC RNA was the source of the TCR library. Collection of peripheral blood (about 10 milliliters) was done using EDTA tubes. CDR1 SGHTA and CDR2 FQGNSA come from the germline V gene. This CDR3 has 16 amino acids. The specimen comprised peripheral blood mononuclear cells (PBMCs), sampled when the disease was refractory, from a patient treated with antithyroid drugs. This chain uses TRBV7-2 with TRBJ2-5; tentative D call: TRBD1 (5 bases). The J call may not be correct, given that the DNA end is closer to TRBJ2-7. The source is a female donor with Graves disease. The chain's CDR3 is CASSLRGAPRSYEQYF. For the CDR3, the DNA is TGTGCCAGCAGCTTAAGGGGTGCACCGAGGTCCTACGAGCAGTACTTC.